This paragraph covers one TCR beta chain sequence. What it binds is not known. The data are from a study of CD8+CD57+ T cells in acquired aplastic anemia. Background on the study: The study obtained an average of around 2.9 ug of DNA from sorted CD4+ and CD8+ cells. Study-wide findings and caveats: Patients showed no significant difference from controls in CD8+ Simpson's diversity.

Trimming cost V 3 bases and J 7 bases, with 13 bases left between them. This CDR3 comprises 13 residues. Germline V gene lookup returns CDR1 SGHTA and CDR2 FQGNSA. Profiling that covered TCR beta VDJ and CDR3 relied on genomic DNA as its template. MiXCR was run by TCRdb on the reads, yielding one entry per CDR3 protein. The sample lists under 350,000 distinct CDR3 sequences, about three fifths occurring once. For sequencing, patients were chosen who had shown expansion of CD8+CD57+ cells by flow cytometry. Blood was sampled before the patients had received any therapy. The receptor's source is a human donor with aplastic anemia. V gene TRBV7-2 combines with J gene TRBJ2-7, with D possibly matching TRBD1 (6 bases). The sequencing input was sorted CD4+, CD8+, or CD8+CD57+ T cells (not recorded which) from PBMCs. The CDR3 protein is CASSFDRPEEQYF. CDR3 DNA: TGTGCCAGCAGCTTCGACAGGCCAGAGGAGCAGTACTTC.